A single sample gave rise to the 5 T cell receptor beta chains below, sequenced in a study of blood T cell repertoires in COVID-19. The repertoire was sequenced with immunoSEQ multiplex PCR; TCRdb's copy has only in-frame clones and lacks some. The sample records 150,000 to 200,000 clones, roughly 85% being singletons. The sample consisted of peripheral blood. All receptors come from a woman in her sixties or seventies with acute or convalescent COVID-19.

This clone has just a few counts. This sequence joins TRBV19 and TRBJ2-3; weak D call: TRBD1 (5 bases). This CDR3 is 16 amino acids long. The germline gives CDR1 LNHDA, CDR2 SQIVND (reference sequence). With 3 bases removed from V and 3 bases from J, the gap between germline ends came to 16 bases. In nucleotides, the CDR3 is TGTGCCAGTAGTATCTATCCCGCGACAGTAACAGATACGCAGTATTTT. It translates to CASSIYPATVTDTQYF. Full variable domain (missing parts from reference TRBV19 and TRBJ2-3): DGGITQSPKYLFRKEGQNVTLSCEQNLNHDAMYWYRQDPGQGLRLIYYSQIVNDFQKGDIAEGYSVSREKKESFPLTVTSAQKNPTAFYLCASSIYPATVTDTQYFGPGTRLTVL.

The gene calls are TRBV19 and TRBJ1-5; weak D call: TRBD1 (6 bases). CDR1 LNHDA and CDR2 SQIVND come from the germline V gene (reference sequence). Trimming cost V 9 bases and J 4 bases, with 19 bases left between them. The CDR3 sequence is 15 residues long. Here the CDR3 DNA reads TGTGCCAGCCGAATACAGGGCAACGGGAATCAGCCCCAGCATTTT. Translating gives CASRIQGNGNQPQHF.

The chain couples TRBV3-1 (or the pseudogene TRBV3-2) to TRBJ1-4, with D unclear. Looked up from germline, CDR1 is LGHDT and CDR2 is YNNKEL (reference sequence). This CDR3 spans 15 amino acids. The ends were cut back, 4 bases at V and 0 bases at J, with 9 bases in the middle. The CDR3 DNA is TGTGCCAGCAGCCTTAGAGGAACAACTAATGAAAAACTGTTTTTT. Residues: CASSLRGTTNEKLFF.

CDR3 sequence reads: CASSKTSGSNETQYF. In DNA, the CDR3 is TGTGCCAGCAGCAAAACTAGCGGGAGTAACGAGACCCAGTACTTC. The V call is TRBV21-1, the J call TRBJ2-5; the table's D gene call, TRBD2, was not cross checked with the DNA. TRBV21-1 is shown as a pseudogene. The CDR3 runs to 15 residues.

The chain has TRBV28 and TRBJ2-1, with 7 nucleotides matching TRBD2. V was pared by 6 bases and J by 10 bases, with 9 bases of the junction left unmatched. This CDR3 region has 13 residues. CDR1 is MDHEN and CDR2 is SYDVKM in the germline V gene. CDR3: CASRRPISGEQFF. The CDR3 DNA reads as TGTGCCAGCAGAAGGCCCATTAGCGGGGAGCAGTTCTTC.